Presented here are 28 T cell receptor beta chains from one specimen sequenced in a study of technical replicates of blood from several donors. Assay used: immunoSEQ multiplex PCR; TCRdb lists only in-frame clones, some missing. The table includes about 80,000 clones, about 95% detected once. Sequences were obtained from T cells isolated from PBMCs. Receptors were obtained from a human donor in good health.

This sequence joins TRBV2 and TRBJ2-7; D gene uncertain. Looked up from germline, CDR1 is SNHLY and CDR2 is FYNNEI. Deletions cut 6 bases from V and 5 bases from J, with 5 bases between. The CDR3 has 10 amino acids. The CDR3 reads CASRPDEQYF. For the CDR3, the DNA is TGTGCCAGCAGGCCAGACGAGCAGTACTTC.

This chain uses TRBV6-6 with TRBJ2-3; 12 bases agree with TRBD2. The CDR3 covers 16 residues. Per germline, CDR1 MNHNY and CDR2 SVGAGI (reference sequence). Trimming took 2 bases from V and 6 from J; bases not matched to a gene: 6. Written as DNA, the CDR3 is TGTGCCAGCAGTTACCCCGGACTAGCGGGAAGCGATACGCAGTATTTT. This codes for CASSYPGLAGSDTQYF.

This chain joins TRBV30 and TRBJ2-2; D is undetermined. This CDR3 has 11 amino acids. The V gene lost 5 bases and the J gene lost 6 bases, with 7 bases spanning the gap. From germline, CDR1 is GTSNPN and CDR2 SVGIG (reference sequence). The CDR3 DNA sequence: TGTGCCTGGTCGTCCGCCGGGGAGCTGTTTTTT. Its protein product is CAWSSAGELFF.

The chain is built from TRBV25-1 and TRBJ2-7, with 9 bases aligning to TRBD2. Trimming took 8 bases from V and 3 from J; bases not matched to a gene: 2. The CDR3 has 12 residues. The germline CDR1 and CDR2 sequences are MGHDK and SYGVNS. The CDR3 nucleotides are TGTGCCAGCGGTAGCGGGAGCTACGAGCAGTACTTC. Protein product: CASGSGSYEQYF.

The chain employs TRBV2 and TRBJ1-2; maybe TRBD1 (5 bases). Germline values: CDR1 SNHLY, CDR2 FYNNEI. This CDR3 contains 14 residues. V lost 11 bases, J lost 7 bases, and 23 bases lay in between. Written as DNA, the CDR3 is TGTGCCGGGAAAAGGGACTCCTCGGGAGGTGGCTACACCTTC. Protein sequence: CAGKRDSSGGGYTF.

The gene calls are TRBV30 and TRBJ1-1; 7 bases are shared with TRBD1. CDR3 length: 13 residues. Germline assignment: CDR1 GTSNPN and CDR2 SVGIG (reference sequence). V shed 4 bases and J 1 base; nucleotides not matched to a gene: 3. The CDR3: CAWNRQGNTEAFF. In DNA form, the CDR3 reads TGTGCCTGGAATCGACAGGGGAACACTGAAGCTTTCTTT.

This rearrangement joins TRBV29-1 to TRBJ2-5; 7 nucleotides align to TRBD1. Germline V gene lookup returns CDR1 SQVTM and CDR2 ANQGSEA. The CDR3 has 12 residues. The trim removed 7 bases at V and 2 bases at J, leaving 4 bases unmatched. The CDR3 loop is CSAGTVQETQYF. CDR3 DNA sequence: TGCAGCGCCGGGACAGTACAAGAGACCCAGTACTTC.

The chain is built from TRBV7-9 and TRBJ2-7; the D gene is possibly TRBD1 (6 bases). Between the trimmed V and J ends, which lost 1 base and 9 bases, there was a span of 25 bases. CDR3 length: 17 amino acids. CDR1 and CDR2 (germline): SEHNR, FQNEAQ (reference sequence). The CDR3 loop reads CASSLVELGWEPRGQYF. CDR3 sequence (DNA): TGTGCCAGCAGCTTAGTAGAATTGGGTTGGGAGCCCAGGGGGCAGTACTTC.

This chain links TRBV12-5 with TRBJ2-5, with a weak D call TRBD1 (5 bases). The V and J ends lost 3 bases and 5 bases respectively, with 16 bases between them. The CDR3 runs 15 residues. Looked up from germline, CDR1 is LGHNT and CDR2 is FRNRAP. CDR3 in DNA: TGTGCTAGTGGTTTATCTTCAGGGTCCGGGGAGACCCAGTACTTC. As protein: CASGLSSGSGETQYF.

This clone occurred once. V and J are TRBV4-1 and TRBJ1-1; 7 nucleotides agree with TRBD1. The CDR3 totals 15 residues. Germline CDR1 reads MGHRA; CDR2 reads YSYEKL. With V trimmed by 3 bases and J by 7 bases, 11 bases remained unmatched. CDR3 sequence (DNA): TGCGCCAGCAGCCACCCTGTGATAGGGACAGTTGAAGCTTTCTTT. The encoded protein is CASSHPVIGTVEAFF.

This clone came up once. The chain uses TRBV4-3 and TRBJ1-5; no clear D. The V and J ends lost 0 bases and 11 bases respectively, with 17 bases between them. Germline lookup yields CDR1 LGHNA and CDR2 YSLEER. This CDR3 is built from 15 residues. CDR3 sequence (DNA): TGCGCCAGCAGCCAAGATAACCGGTTTAATTTGGCCCAGCATTTT. Its translation is CASSQDNRFNLAQHF.

This chain uses TRBV28 with TRBJ2-7; a weak D match, TRBD2 (7 bases). V lost 2 bases to trimming and J lost 3 bases, with 11 bases between them. The CDR3 spans 14 residues. CDR1 and CDR2 (germline): MDHEN, SYDVKM. The CDR3 protein is CASSLAGAYYEQYF. CDR3 DNA sequence: TGTGCCAGCAGTTTAGCGGGGGCTTACTACGAGCAGTACTTC.

The chain links TRBV27 to TRBJ2-1; 9 bases match TRBD2. The trim removed 6 bases at V and 4 bases at J, leaving 19 bases unmatched. The CDR3 spans 19 residues. Germline CDR1 reads MNHEY; CDR2 reads SMNVEV (reference sequence). The CDR3: CASSFYTRRLAGAYNEQFF. The CDR3 DNA reads TGTGCCAGCAGCTTTTATACTCGTCGATTAGCGGGAGCGTACAATGAGCAGTTCTTC.

The V gene is TRBV6-5, the J gene TRBJ2-2; no clear D. The CDR3 consists of 15 residues. Germline assignment: CDR1 MNHEY and CDR2 SVGAGI. V was shortened by 0 bases and J by 9 bases, with 14 bases between the two germline ends. CDR3 protein: CASSYSVQPHRELFF. The DNA for the CDR3 is TGTGCCAGCAGTTACTCAGTACAGCCCCACCGGGAGCTGTTTTTT.

The V gene is TRBV27, the J gene TRBJ2-1, with 9 bases lining up with TRBD2. V was pared by 6 bases and J by 7 bases, with 16 bases of the junction left unmatched. In germline, CDR1 is MNHEY, CDR2 SMNVEV (reference sequence). The CDR3 runs 17 residues. The CDR3, as DNA: TGTGCCAGCAGACTTTGGCCTAGCGGGAATCCTTTAAATGAGCAGTTCTTC. This encodes CASRLWPSGNPLNEQFF.

The chain is built from TRBV7-8 and TRBJ1-2, with TRBD1 matching 9 bases. The trim removed 2 bases at V and 8 bases at J, leaving 9 bases unmatched. This CDR3 comprises 15 residues. Germline CDR1 and CDR2: SGHVS and FQNEAQ. The CDR3 here is CASSLRDREQLGYTF. The CDR3 bases are TGTGCCAGCAGCTTAAGGGACAGGGAACAGTTAGGCTACACCTTC.

The V and J genes are TRBV11-2 and TRBJ1-2; no firm D call. The CDR3 sequence is 13 residues long. CDR1 is SGHAT, CDR2 FQNNGV, per germline. V was shortened by 0 bases and J by 4 bases, with 6 bases between the two germline ends. DNA of the CDR3: TGTGCCAGCAGCTTAGAGGCAGTCTATGGCTACACCTTC. Translating it yields CASSLEAVYGYTF.

This clone has just one count. V is TRBV6-1 and J is TRBJ1-2, with D maybe TRBD1 (5 bases). From germline, CDR1 is MNHNS and CDR2 SASEGT. CDR3 length: 16 residues. V lost 0 bases and J lost 7, with 18 bases in between. CDR3 bases: TGTGCCAGCAGTGAAGCAATCGGCCGGGGGGTCAGTGGCTACACCTTC. This translates into CASSEAIGRGVSGYTF.

This chain joins TRBV11-3 and TRBJ2-7; 8 nucleotides agree with TRBD1. CDR3 size: 15 residues. The germline V gene encodes CDR1 SGHNT and CDR2 YENEEA. V was pared by 5 bases and J by 2 bases, with 8 bases of the junction left unmatched. The CDR3 DNA reads TGTGCCAGCAGCATAACGACAGGGGCCCCCTACGAGCAGTACTTC. Residues: CASSITTGAPYEQYF.

This sequence joins TRBV27 and TRBJ2-1; a possible D gene is TRBD1 (5 bases). The V gene's germline CDR1 is MNHEY and CDR2 SMNVEV (reference sequence). The CDR3 consists of 13 residues. The V gene lost 0 bases and the J gene lost 8 bases, with 8 bases spanning the gap. In nucleotides, the CDR3 is TGTGCCAGCAGTTTATCGAAGGGGCATGAGCAGTTCTTC. Translating gives CASSLSKGHEQFF.

This clone has more than one count but fewer than ten. The J gene is TRBJ2-7, the V gene TRBV6-5; TRBD2 agrees at 14 bases. The CDR3 runs 14 residues. The germline gives CDR1 MNHEY, CDR2 SVGAGI. V lost 4 bases, J lost 6 bases, and 2 bases stayed unmatched. The CDR3 DNA reads as TGTGCCAGCAGTTCCGGGACTAGCGGGAGCGAGCAGTACTTC. It specifies CASSSGTSGSEQYF.

The chain links TRBV11-2 to TRBJ1-4, with 8 bases matching TRBD1. V was clipped by 3 bases and J by 8 bases; unmatched bases: 11. Germline V gives CDR1 SGHAT, CDR2 FQNNGV. This CDR3 comprises 16 residues. The CDR3 here is CASSFRDRKEGEKLFF. The CDR3 DNA sequence: TGTGCCAGCAGCTTCCGGGACAGGAAAGAAGGGGAAAAACTGTTTTTT.

The chain links TRBV18 to TRBJ2-5; TRBD2 agrees at 12 bases. The CDR3 sequence is 16 residues long. J gave up 4 bases and V 3 bases, and 6 bases lay outside the gene matches. CDR1 is KGHSH, CDR2 LQKENI, per germline. The CDR3 here is CASSPRLAGVSETQYF. The CDR3 nucleotides read TGTGCCAGCTCACCTCGACTAGCGGGAGTGTCAGAGACCCAGTACTTC.

The chain is built from TRBV5-1 and TRBJ1-5; D not resolved. Germline lookup yields CDR1 SGHRS and CDR2 YFSETQ. Trimming took 0 bases from V and 7 from J, leaving 11 bases between them. There are 14 residues in the CDR3. The CDR3 nucleotides read TGCGCCAGCAGCTTGGCAGGAGGAGGACAGCCCCAGCATTTT. It is translated as CASSLAGGGQPQHF.

V and J are TRBV5-1 and TRBJ1-1; no clear D gene. V was clipped by 0 bases and J by 2 bases, with 8 bases between them. The germline V gene has CDR1 SGHRS and CDR2 YFSETQ. This CDR3 contains 14 residues. This CDR3 reads CASSLDPGNTEAFF. The CDR3 DNA sequence: TGCGCCAGCAGCTTGGATCCGGGTAACACTGAAGCTTTCTTT. Supplemented by reference TRBV5-1 and TRBJ1-1, the full variable domain reads KAGVTQTPRYLIKTRGQQVTLSCSPISGHRSVSWYQQTPGQGLQFLFEYFSETQRNKGNFPGRFSGRQFSNSRSEMNVSTLELGDSALYLCASSLDPGNTEAFFGQGTRLTVV.

J is TRBJ2-1 and V is TRBV18; D may be TRBD2 (6 bases). V was shortened by 5 bases and J by 4 bases, with 9 bases between the two germline ends. The CDR3 spans 13 residues. Per the germline V gene, CDR1 is KGHSH and CDR2 is LQKENI. In DNA, the CDR3 is TGTGCCAGCTCAACTAGCAGATACAATGAGCAGTTCTTC. Translation: CASSTSRYNEQFF.

The CDR3, as DNA: TGTGCCAGCAGCTCCTCCTTTAGCGGGAGCCACAATGAGCAGTTCTTC. Its translation: CASSSSFSGSHNEQFF. V gene TRBV7-2 combines with J gene TRBJ2-1; 9 positions agree with TRBD2. The CDR3 is 16 residues long. With 4 bases clipped from V and 5 bases from J, the junction kept 9 bases outside the gene matches. Germline V gene lookup returns CDR1 SGHTA and CDR2 FQGNSA.

The V gene is TRBV6-1, the J gene TRBJ2-6; 8 bases align to TRBD1. The V gene's germline CDR1 is MNHNS and CDR2 SASEGT. V was pared by 4 bases and J by 7 bases, with 3 bases of the junction left unmatched. This CDR3 has 14 amino acids. CDR3 region: CASSGTGNANVLTF. The CDR3 nucleotides are TGTGCCAGCAGTGGGACAGGGAACGCCAACGTCCTGACTTTC.